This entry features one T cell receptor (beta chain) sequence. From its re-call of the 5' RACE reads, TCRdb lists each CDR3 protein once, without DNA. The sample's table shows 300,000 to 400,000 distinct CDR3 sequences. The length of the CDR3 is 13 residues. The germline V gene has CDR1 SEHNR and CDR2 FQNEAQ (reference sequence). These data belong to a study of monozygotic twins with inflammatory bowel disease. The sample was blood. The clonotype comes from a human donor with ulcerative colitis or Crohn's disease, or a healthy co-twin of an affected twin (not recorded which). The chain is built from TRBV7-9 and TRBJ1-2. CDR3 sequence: CASSLNPGLGYTF.